This T cell receptor beta chain appears in the sequencing data of a study of blood T cell repertoires in COVID-19 (dated by TCRdb to between 2020 and 2021). Describing the broader study: Samples from collaborators originated in the United States, Italy and Spain and spanned both the acute and convalescent phases of COVID-19. The prospective study material was composed of cDNA or gDNA derived from T cells, B-cell-depleted T cells, or PBMCs. Subjects who had been exposed to COVID-19, were actively infected with it, or had recovered from it provided the deeply sampled blood TCRbeta repertoires that made up the dataset. The repertoires were released in a freely available public database meant as a resource for research on the immune response to SARS-CoV-2. Samples came from the ongoing ImmuneRACE study (first 160 participants) plus 1,254 subjects from 6 global collaborators. A de-identified subject ID, COVID-19 status, age in years and sex were almost always included in the sample metadata. Where available, HLA class I and class II types were taken from metadata supplied by the sample provider and were not determined by assay-based typing. Here is what the overall study found, with its caveats: Clinical and demographic metadata were provided uncurated, with the amount varying by source and participant.

Participants in the prospective study were enrolled through a virtual design, were aged roughly 18 to 100 years, and lived in some 24 United States geographic areas. In the prospective study, participants were assigned to cohorts based on the clinical history participants reported in a screening survey and a study questionnaire. Recovered participants in ImmuneRACE Cohort 3 were defined as having two consecutive negative NP/OP PCR tests, clearance from a healthcare professional, or resolution of symptoms. In the prospective study, mobile phlebotomists collected whole blood, serum and a nasopharyngeal or oropharyngeal swab from each participant. Additional blood draws and questionnaires over an approximately 2-month period could optionally be provided by prospective study participants. Blood samples from the prospective study were shipped frozen or at room temperature prior to DNA extraction. The germline V gene encodes CDR1 MDHEN and CDR2 SYDVKM. Trimming at the junction amounts to 6 bases on V and 2 bases on J, and the germline ends lie 14 bases apart. Spanning cysteine to phenylalanine, the CDR3 consists of 15 amino acids. Only the CDR3 DNA is retained, 45 bases long and in frame from the first base.

TCRbeta CDR3 regions were amplified from genomic DNA by means of the immunoSEQ Assay, a bias-controlled multiplex PCR. The authors processed their data as follows. The number of nucleated cells in each sample was estimated from the amplification of reference gene primers within the assay. To quantify the absolute abundance of each unique TCRbeta CDR3 rearrangement, sequence reads were collapsed and filtered. For each sample, productive Simpson clonality was calculated by taking the square root of Simpson's diversity index across productive rearrangements. TCRdb re-hosts the immuneACCESS table, in-frame sequences only. Its copies lack some clones; in the studies checked, an unresolved V gene accounts for under half of them, and the cause for the rest is not known. That table furnishes V, J and clone size, whereas the DNA furnished D and trimming. The sample table contains 220,000 or so clones; only one count was recorded for roughly 88% of them. The ten largest account for roughly 2% of the sample.

As for this clone: Its recognized antigen is unknown. No qualities accompany the bases; no much larger clone lies one base away.

Sequencing used PBMCs or T cells enriched from blood (not recorded which). The chain couples TRBV28 to TRBJ2-4; the D gene is perhaps TRBD1, on 7 matching bases. This TCR derives from a woman aged 50 to 65 who had recovered from COVID-19. CDR3 reads: CASSAGGGTKNIQYF. The DNA reads TGTGCCAGCAGCGCCGGAGGGGGCACCAAAAACATTCAGTACTTC.